This T cell receptor beta chain originates from a study of OX40 agonist ivuxolimab in advanced cancers. Study-wide background: People who had prior anti-PD-1, anti-PD-L1 or anti-CTLA-4 therapy could take part, and approximately 43% had some. Study results and limitations: Normalized T-cell clonal expansion was also low in a subset of nonresponders. Expanded peripheral T cells had an undetermined antigen specificity.

Sequencing was performed with immunoSEQ multiplex PCR; in TCRdb, only in-frame clones are kept and a portion is missing. Among about 54,000 clones, around 93% were seen once, and the ten largest hold around 9.3%. Germline lookup yields CDR1 PRHDT and CDR2 FYEKMQ (reference sequence). There are 15 residues in the CDR3. Trimming took 5 bases from V and 5 from J, leaving 15 bases between them. Concerning this clone: Antigen unknown.

The chain links TRBV13 to TRBJ2-2, with D perhaps matching TRBD2 (5 bases). The specimen was CD4+ or CD8+ T cells sorted from blood, collected in a trial of the OX40 agonist ivuxolimab. The TCR was taken from an adult with an advanced solid tumor such as melanoma, head and neck, liver or kidney cancer. The CDR3 DNA reads as TGTGCCAGCAGCCCGGTTTCGGGGAATACCGGGGAGCTGTTTTTT. Amino acids: CASSPVSGNTGELFF.